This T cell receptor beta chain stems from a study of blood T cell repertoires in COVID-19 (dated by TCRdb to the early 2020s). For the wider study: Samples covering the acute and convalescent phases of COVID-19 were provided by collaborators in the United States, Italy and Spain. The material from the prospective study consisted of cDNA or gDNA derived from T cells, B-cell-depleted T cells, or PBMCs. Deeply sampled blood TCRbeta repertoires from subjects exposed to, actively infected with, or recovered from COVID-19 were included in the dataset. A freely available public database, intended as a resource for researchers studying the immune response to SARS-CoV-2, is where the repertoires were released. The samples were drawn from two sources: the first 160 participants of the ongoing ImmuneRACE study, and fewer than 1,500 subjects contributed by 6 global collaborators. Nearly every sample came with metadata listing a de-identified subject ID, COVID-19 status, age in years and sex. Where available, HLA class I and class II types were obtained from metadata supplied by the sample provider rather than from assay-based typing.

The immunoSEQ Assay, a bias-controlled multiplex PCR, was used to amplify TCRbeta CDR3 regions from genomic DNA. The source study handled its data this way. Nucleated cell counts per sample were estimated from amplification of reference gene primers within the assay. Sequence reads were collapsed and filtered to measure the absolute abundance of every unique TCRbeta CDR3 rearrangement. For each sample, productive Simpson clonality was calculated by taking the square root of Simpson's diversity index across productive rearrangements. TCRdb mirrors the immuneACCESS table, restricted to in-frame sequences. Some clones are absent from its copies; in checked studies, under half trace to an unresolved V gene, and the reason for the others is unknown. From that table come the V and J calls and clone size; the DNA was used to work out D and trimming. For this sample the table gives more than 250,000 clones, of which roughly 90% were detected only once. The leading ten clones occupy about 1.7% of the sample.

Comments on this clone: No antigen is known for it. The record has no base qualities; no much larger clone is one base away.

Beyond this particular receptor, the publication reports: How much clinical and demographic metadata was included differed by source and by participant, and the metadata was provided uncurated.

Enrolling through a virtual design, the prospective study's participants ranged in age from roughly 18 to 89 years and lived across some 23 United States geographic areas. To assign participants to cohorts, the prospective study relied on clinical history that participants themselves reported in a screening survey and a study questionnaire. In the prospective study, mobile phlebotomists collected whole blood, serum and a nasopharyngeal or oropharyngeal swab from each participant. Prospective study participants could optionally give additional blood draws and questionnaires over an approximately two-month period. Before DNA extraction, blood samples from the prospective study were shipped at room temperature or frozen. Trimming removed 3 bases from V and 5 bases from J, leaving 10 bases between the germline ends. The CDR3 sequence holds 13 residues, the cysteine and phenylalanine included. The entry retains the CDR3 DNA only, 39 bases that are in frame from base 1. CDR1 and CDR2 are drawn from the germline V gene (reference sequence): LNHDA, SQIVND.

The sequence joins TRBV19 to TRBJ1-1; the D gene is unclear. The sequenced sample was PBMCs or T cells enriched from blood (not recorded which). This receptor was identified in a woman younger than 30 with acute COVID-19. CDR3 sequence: CASSIRGLTEAFF. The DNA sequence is TGTGCCAGTAGTATCCGGGGTTTGACTGAAGCTTTCTTT. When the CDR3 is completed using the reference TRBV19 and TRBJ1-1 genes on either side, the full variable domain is DGGITQSPKYLFRKEGQNVTLSCEQNLNHDAMYWYRQDPGQGLRLIYYSQIVNDFQKGDIAEGYSVSREKKESFPLTVTSAQKNPTAFYLCASSIRGLTEAFFGQGTRLTVV.